Here is one T cell receptor beta chain with its context. No cognate antigen has been identified for it. There are no base qualities to consult, and no much larger clone falls within one base. The data were obtained in a study of cytomegalovirus exposure and HLA in healthy donors (dated by TCRdb to the late 2010s). Regarding the research as a whole: An earlier analysis of some 550 of the donors reported approximately 290 Gb of sequence data and some 120 million unique TCR beta sequences from around 200 million T cells. An early release that covered some 640 HLA-typed donors contained about 300 gigabases of sequencing data and 70 million to 100 million unique TCR sequences. Of the roughly 390 genotyped donors, roughly 80% fell in the genetic ancestry cluster associated with self-reported Caucasian donors. The study aimed to test whether cataloging public T cell receptors could reveal signatures of past pathogen exposure. The T cell repertoires of under 750 subjects were profiled by immunosequencing and related to cytomegalovirus serostatus. A separate validation cohort of about 110 different subjects was used in addition to the roughly 640-subject first cohort. The study combined high-throughput TCR immunosequencing, statistical association of individual TCRs with disease status, and machine learning to predict cytomegalovirus infection status. In a later analysis, previously published TCR beta repertoires from several hundred donors were re-analyzed and high-resolution HLA genotyping was added so that TCR occurrence patterns could be studied. The later analysis used no new phenotypic data to find candidate immune exposures, relying instead on TCR beta sequences and their occurrence across donors. An earlier analysis of around 580 of the donors used high-throughput TCR beta sequencing to judge whether each TCR beta V gene segment behaved as functional or pseudogenic. Donor age, sex, ethnicity and CMV serostatus were compiled alongside the repertoire data. Genome-wide SNP genotypes for about three fifths of the roughly 670 donors were used in a later genetic analysis, which treated that subset as a discovery cohort. Every discovery cohort repertoire had been produced on one sequencing platform. Class I and class II HLA loci were covered by the typing at four-digit resolution. The number of typed donors differed by locus: about 629-630 for A, B, C, DRB1 and DQB1; roughly 510 for DQA1; 606 for DPA1; and 400 to 480 for DPB1. Roughly 5 DR-DQ haplotypes were treated as single units for association and clustering because of strong linkage in the cohort. Among about 370 genotyped donors of the cohort, an average of approximately 240,000 unique TCR beta nucleotide sequences was sequenced per donor, of which about 18% were non-productive. Results and caveats for the whole study, not just this receptor: The earlier analysis of 450 to 700 of the donors excluded some 16 rarely observed V segments, including chromosome 9 orphons, because counts were too low. In a later analysis, HLA-associated TCR beta chains showed more clonal expansion and lower generation probabilities than non-associated chains that were equally common. It was suggested by the authors that the approach could potentially be generalized to other disease states and immunological phenotypes. Because HLA typing was unavailable for some donors at each locus, only the typed subset was used in association tests. This cohort had only TCR beta chains sequenced, and the lack of alpha or paired-chain data limited which features could be detected. A later genetic analysis reported fewer N-insertions in productive TCRs among donors in an Asian-associated ancestry cluster than the 666-donor mean. When HLA alleles, especially DR and DQ, strongly co-occurred, attributing TCR associations to individual alleles was difficult. V-gene and J-gene trimming of TCR beta chains was associated with a missense DCLRE1C variant in a later genetic analysis, and the association was replicated in an independent cohort. Most TCR sequences were seen in very few donors, while some public TCRs were found in many individuals. A few of the identified cytomegalovirus-associated TCR beta chains were confirmed in vitro to be specific for cytomegalovirus antigens. Because the 87-base-pair reads could not distinguish some IMGT-functional V segments, including TRBV6-2 and TRBV6-3, those segments were excluded. CMV serostatus was the only immune exposure information available for the cohort. The study gave a list of 150 to 200 TCR beta chains associated with cytomegalovirus. Cytomegalovirus status was reported to be diagnosed by the classifier with high specificity and sensitivity in both the original and validation cohorts. A group of highly shared sequence variants was considered likely to be a technical artifact of the sequencing pipeline. In a later analysis, TCR association rates were found to vary across HLA loci, with the most associated TCRs seen for DRB1 alleles and the fewest for HLA-C alleles. A further reported finding was that TCR beta sequences accurately predicted the HLA-A and HLA-B alleles for most subjects in the first cohort. Linkage disequilibrium might explain the correlated functional status among segregating V segments, but an unknown experimental factor could not be excluded. In a later analysis, most CMV-associated TCR beta chains were found to appear HLA-restricted, with HLA associations seemingly driven largely by CMV exposure. Broadly in line with IMGT annotations, most TCR beta V segments showed up in productive rearrangements about 90% or about 30% of the time in an earlier analysis of about 500 of the donors. A later analysis associated 16,951 TCR beta sequences with specific HLA alleles at a false discovery rate of 0.05. The presence/absence analyses assumed that sequencing depth was roughly uniform across donors, and that assumption may not be true. A later analysis reported that several top co-occurrence clusters appeared linked to parvovirus B19, influenza, CMV and Epstein-Barr virus.

Spanning cysteine to phenylalanine, the CDR3 consists of 15 amino acids. The retained sequence is limited to the CDR3, 45 bases, with the frame set at the first base. Trimming takes 3 bases off V and 2 bases off J; junction bases not matched to a gene: 3. Taken from the germline V gene, the CDR1 and CDR2 loops are SGHNT and YENEEA. Library prep was done by the immunoSEQ multiplex PCR assay. For the multiplex PCR, a mixture combining 60 forward primers for TCR Vbeta segments and 13 reverse primers for TCR Jbeta segments was used. The CDR3 region of rearranged TCR beta genes was amplified from genomic DNA with a multiplex PCR assay. The Illumina HiSeq System was used to sequence the amplified TCR beta libraries as 87-base-pair reads. As for the original processing: Across the 600 to 700 repertoires, a later analysis counted 80 million or so unique TCR beta chains, roughly 11 million of which were shared by at least two donors. Raw reads were error-corrected and collapsed into unique sequences with a nearest-neighbor algorithm that merged closely related sequences to remove PCR and sequencing errors. V, D and J gene segments were assigned by aligning CDR3 sequences to IMGT reference sequences. For a sequence to be retained, a match of at least six nucleotides was required to both a V gene segment and a J gene segment. A rearrangement counted as productive if the CDR3 had no stop codons and remained in frame with V and J, and every other rearrangement counted as non-productive. Following IMGT convention, CDR3 was defined as the stretch from the second conserved V-encoded cysteine up to the conserved J-encoded phenylalanine. The earlier analysis of fewer than 750 of the donors excluded sequences that lacked an unambiguous match to a single V gene segment. In an earlier analysis of several hundred of the donors, V segments were called functional above 56.7% productive rearrangements and were called segregating when the between-donor standard deviation exceeded 5%. A statistical classification framework was built for diagnosing cytomegalovirus status from the catalog of TCR beta chain sequences. V and J gene assignment, in a later analysis, came from comparing TCR nucleotide sequences with IMGT/GENE-DB human TR gene sequences. Using the TCRdist pipeline, a later analysis assigned CDR3 sequences along with most-parsimonious VDJ recombination scenarios. In a later analysis, each TCR beta chain was defined by its CDR3 amino acid sequence together with its V-gene family, and reads lacking a unique V-gene family were excluded. As a way to deal with suspected cross-contamination and a sequencing artifact, a later analysis dropped hundreds of nucleotide sequences that were highly shared and had low generation probability. A later analysis calculated a clonal expansion index for each public chain from normalized within-repertoire ranks of inferred template counts. In a later analysis, generation probabilities were computed using a VDJ recombination model fitted to out-of-frame rearrangements, and the results were checked against IGoR. In a later analysis, hypergeometric tests were used to score TCR-TCR, TCR-HLA and TCR-CMV co-occurrence, with a repertoire-size bias correction applied to TCR pairs. In a later analysis, false discovery rates were estimated by permuting HLA or CMV assignments 20 times. In a later analysis, co-occurring TCRs were grouped using DBSCAN, and TCRdist sequence similarity was added for clustering within HLA-allele-positive subsets. For co-occurrence clustering, repertoires with fewer than 30,000 or more than 120,000 public chains were excluded, along with five or six repertoires with anomalous nucleotide sharing. The clones in this table, taken by TCRdb from immuneACCESS, are in-frame only. Not every clone is retained; where verified, under half of the shortfall comes from an unresolved V gene, and the cause of the rest is unknown. That table furnishes V, J and clone size, whereas the DNA furnished D and trimming. The sample includes around 120,000 clones, with about 75% observed a single time. About 32% of the sample goes to the ten largest clones.

The cohort was made up of 500 to 800 healthy bone marrow donors. At the time of sampling, every cohort member was nominally healthy, though immune exposures that went unrecorded were likely present. The donor tested CMV seropositive, placing the donor among the roughly 300 seropositive members of the cohort. Every donor gave a peripheral blood sample, and the peripheral blood mononuclear cells from that sample were used for TCR beta sequencing. The Qiagen DNeasy Blood Extraction Kit was used to extract genomic DNA from the blood cell samples. The chain was built from TRBV11-3 and TRBJ2-1, with 8 bases matching TRBD2. Sequenced sample: PBMCs. This receptor was obtained from a man in his 60s in good health and CMV-seropositive. The DNA is TGTGCCAGCAGCTTCCAGCGGGGGCCCTACAATGAGCAGTTCTTC. The resulting protein is CASSFQRGPYNEQFF. The CDR3, completed at both ends by the reference TRBV11-3 and TRBJ2-1 genes, gives the full variable domain EAGVVQSPRYKIIEKKQPVAFWCNPISGHNTLYWYLQNLGQGPELLIRYENEEAVDDSQLPKDRFSAERLKGVDSTLKIQPAELGDSAVYLCASSFQRGPYNEQFFGPGTRLTVL.